This T cell receptor beta chain was found in a study of control samples from healthy donors and cancer patients. This clone was counted a few times. The CDR3 is 15 amino acids. Germline lookup yields CDR1 SQVTM and CDR2 ANQGSEA. V dropped 7 bases and J dropped 5; count of bases not matched to a gene: 12. Generated by immunoSEQ multiplex PCR, the TCRdb table keeps only in-frame clones and is missing some. This repertoire shows about 63,000 clones, 65% to 90% found once; its top ten account for roughly 6%. This sequence originates from a man in his forties or fifties in good health. The sample taken for sequencing was blood. V and J are TRBV29-1 and TRBJ2-2; 8 positions match TRBD1. The CDR3 coding sequence is TGCAGCGCCCTAGTCACACAGGGGGGAACCGGGGAGCTGTTTTTT. This translates into CSALVTQGGTGELFF.